This TCR beta chain derives from a study of T cell changes during pregnancy in multiple sclerosis. The data were produced by immunoSEQ multiplex PCR, yet TCRdb's version contains in-frame clones alone and is incomplete. The sample carries approximately 37,000 clones, around nine tenths recorded once. Sequencing was performed on CD4+ T cells from peripheral blood mononuclear cells, taken in the third trimester of pregnancy. The clonotype originates from a female donor in good health, enrolled as a control in a pregnancy study.

The CDR3 DNA sequence: TGTGCCAGCAGCTTATTCCCGGATCCTGCAGGGACTAATGAAAAACTGTTTTTT. Protein: CASSLFPDPAGTNEKLFF. The chain recombines TRBV7-9 with TRBJ1-4; the D gene is possibly TRBD1 (5 bases). Trimming shortened V by 2 bases and J by 2 bases, and 18 bases separated the two germline ends. Germline CDR1 reads SEHNR; CDR2 reads FQNEAQ (reference sequence). The CDR3 runs to 18 residues.